Each of the 26 T cell receptor beta chains below was sequenced from the same sample in a study of somatic mutations in cytotoxic T cells in rheumatoid arthritis. The data were produced by immunoSEQ multiplex PCR, yet TCRdb's version contains in-frame clones alone and is incomplete. The sample records about 10,000 clones, 73% being singletons. The sequenced material came from CD8+ T cells sorted from blood. The receptors stem from a man aged 55 to 70 in good health.

This chain joins TRBV29-1 and TRBJ2-7; D is ambiguous. The CDR3 totals 14 residues. V was cut by 5 bases and J by 2 bases, with 16 bases left in between. Looked up from germline, CDR1 is SQVTM and CDR2 is ANQGSEA. CDR3: CSVSPKTEPYEQYF. The CDR3 nucleotides are TGCAGCGTTAGTCCGAAGACTGAACCCTACGAGCAGTACTTC.

The chain employs TRBV28 and TRBJ2-7, with 7 bases fitting TRBD2. The germline CDR1 and CDR2 sequences are MDHEN and SYDVKM. This CDR3 has 15 amino acids. The V and J ends lost 3 bases and 4 bases, in that order; junction bases with no gene match: 9. CDR3 in DNA: TGTGCCAGCAGTTTTTTTTCGGCTAGCGGATACGAGCAGTACTTC. This gives the protein CASSFFSASGYEQYF.

V usage is TRBV6-5 and J usage is TRBJ1-4; D is undetermined. V gave up 7 bases and J gave up 7 bases, with 13 bases separating them. Germline lookup yields CDR1 MNHEY and CDR2 SVGAGI. This CDR3 has 13 residues. The CDR3 spells CASTDAVGEKLFF. CDR3 coding DNA: TGTGCCAGCACCGACGCGGTGGGTGAAAAACTGTTTTTT.

CDR3 loop: CASSSPKTEFLSYEQYF. The CDR3 bases are TGTGCCAGCAGTTCCCCTAAGACAGAGTTCCTCTCCTACGAGCAGTACTTC. The chain links TRBV28 to TRBJ2-7, with D possibly matching TRBD1 (5 bases). Trimming removed 4 bases from V and 0 bases from J, with 19 bases in between. CDR3 size: 17 residues. Germline V lookup: CDR1 MDHEN, CDR2 SYDVKM.

DNA for the CDR3: TGTGCCAGTACCTTATGGGATAGCAATCAGCCCCAGCATTTT. Encoded protein: CASTLWDSNQPQHF. The chain is built from TRBV19 and TRBJ1-5; D is unresolved. Deletions cut 7 bases from V and 0 bases from J, with 10 bases between. This CDR3 is built from 14 residues. CDR1 and CDR2 (germline): LNHDA, SQIVND (reference sequence).

The CDR3 loop reads CASSQDSSYEQYF. Written as DNA, the CDR3 is TGTGCCAGCAGCCAGGACAGCTCCTACGAGCAGTACTTC. The chain employs TRBV6-6 and TRBJ2-7; tentatively, D is TRBD1 (6 bases). Germline-derived CDR1 and CDR2 are MNHNY and SVGAGI (reference sequence). The CDR3 runs to 13 residues. Trimming removed 6 bases from V and 0 bases from J, with 9 bases in between.

The chain couples TRBV20-1 to TRBJ1-3, with D hard to call. Germline CDR1 is DFQATT and CDR2 is SNEGSKA (reference sequence). Trimming removed 3 bases at V and 4 bases at J, with 4 bases between. This CDR3 has 11 residues. In DNA, the CDR3 is TGCAGTGCTAGTTACGGAAACACCATATATTTT. Amino acids: CSASYGNTIYF.

The chain uses TRBV4-1 and TRBJ1-1; D gene unclear. Germline V gives CDR1 MGHRA, CDR2 YSYEKL. The CDR3 is 16 amino acids. V dropped 0 bases and J dropped 1 base, with 12 bases sitting between them. CDR3 amino acids: CASSQEEGLWNTEAFF. The CDR3 region has the DNA TGCGCCAGCAGCCAAGAGGAAGGGCTTTGGAACACTGAAGCTTTCTTT.

The chain recombines TRBV28 with TRBJ2-1, with D perhaps matching TRBD1 (6 bases). Per germline, CDR1 MDHEN and CDR2 SYDVKM. CDR3 length: 15 residues. The V end was cut by 5 bases, the J end by 0 bases, with 11 bases between. The DNA for the CDR3 is TGTGCCAGCAGTCCCGGACAGAGCTCCTACAATGAGCAGTTCTTC. The encoded protein is CASSPGQSSYNEQFF.

For the CDR3, the DNA is TGTGCCAGCAGTCCCCTAGCGCACTTGACCGGGGAGCTGTTTTTT. This translates into CASSPLAHLTGELFF. The chain links TRBV6-4 to TRBJ2-2; tentative D call: TRBD2 (6 bases). Germline V gene data show CDR1 as MRHNA and CDR2 as SNTAGT. This CDR3 is 15 amino acids long. V shed 5 bases and J shed 5 bases, with 15 bases lying between them.

This chain joins TRBV7-3 and TRBJ2-2; 8 bases match TRBD2. Germline CDR1 is SGHTA and CDR2 is FQGTGA. The V segment lost 6 bases and the J segment 3 bases; nucleotides outside the gene matches: 6. The CDR3 contains 15 residues. CDR3 protein: CASRTGGADTGELFF. The CDR3 region has the DNA TGTGCCAGCAGGACGGGGGGGGCTGACACCGGGGAGCTGTTTTTT.

This chain links TRBV6-5 with TRBJ2-5, with D tentatively TRBD1 (5 bases). CDR3 length equals 15 residues. Germline CDR1 reads MNHEY; CDR2 reads SVGAGI. Trimming took off 2 bases at V and 5 bases at J, with 15 bases between the two ends. As DNA, the CDR3 is TGTGCCAGCAGTTACGGGGCAGGGCTTTCCGAGACCCAGTACTTC. It is translated as CASSYGAGLSETQYF.

V gene TRBV29-1 combines with J gene TRBJ2-3; unclear D gene. The length of the CDR3 is 14 residues. Germline V lookup: CDR1 SQVTM, CDR2 ANQGSEA. V lost 3 bases and J lost 0, with 10 bases in between. The CDR3 region has the DNA TGCAGCGTTGATCTGAGCGATAGCACAGATACGCAGTATTTT. It encodes CSVDLSDSTDTQYF.

This chain links TRBV10-2 with TRBJ1-1; D is perhaps TRBD1 (6 bases). This CDR3 is built from 14 residues. Trimming removed 7 bases at V and 4 bases at J, with 16 bases between. The germline V gene has CDR1 WSHSY and CDR2 SAAADI. The CDR3 region has the DNA TGCGCCAGCAATCCACAGGGAAGAGGCACTGAAGCTTTCTTT. Translating gives CASNPQGRGTEAFF.

This chain joins TRBV27 and TRBJ2-7, with 9 bases that match TRBD2. The CDR3 extends over 14 amino acids. Germline V gene data show CDR1 as MNHEY and CDR2 as SMNVEV (reference sequence). Trimming took 5 bases from V and 3 from J; bases not matched to a gene: 5. The CDR3: CASSPQTSGYEQYF. CDR3 in DNA: TGTGCCAGCAGTCCCCAGACTAGCGGCTACGAGCAGTACTTC.

The rearrangement links TRBV6-4 to TRBJ2-3; 8 positions agree with TRBD2. Germline V gene lookup returns CDR1 MRHNA and CDR2 SNTAGT. This CDR3 spans 15 amino acids. Unmatched junction bases numbered 5, after V lost 3 bases and J lost 3 bases. CDR3 region: CASSESAGVTDTQYF. As DNA, the CDR3 is TGTGCCAGCAGTGAGTCAGCGGGAGTAACAGATACGCAGTATTTT.

The table lists this clone with a count of one. This chain uses TRBV29-1 with TRBJ1-2; D not certain. The V end lost 6 bases, the J end lost 3 bases, and 11 bases lay between the germline ends. The CDR3 sequence is 12 residues long. The germline V gene encodes CDR1 SQVTM and CDR2 ANQGSEA. CDR3 coding DNA: TGCAGCGTAGGTGAGGTCGACTATGGCTACACCTTC. This translates into CSVGEVDYGYTF.

The genes are TRBV4-2 and TRBJ2-1; 9 bases match TRBD2. The CDR3 runs to 15 residues. Looked up from germline, CDR1 is LGHNA and CDR2 is YNFKEQ. Trimming removed 2 bases from V and 5 bases from J; junction bases left unmatched: 4. The chain's CDR3 is CASSQSGGSHNEQFF. In nucleotides, the CDR3 is TGTGCCAGCAGCCAAAGCGGGGGGTCCCACAATGAGCAGTTCTTC.

The V call is TRBV4-3, the J call TRBJ1-1; D is uncertain. The V and J ends lost 0 bases and 10 bases respectively, with 15 bases between them. This CDR3 is built from 14 residues. Germline loops: CDR1 LGHNA, CDR2 YSLEER. The CDR3: CASSQDQEGDGAFF. Here the CDR3 DNA reads TGCGCCAGCAGCCAAGATCAGGAGGGCGACGGAGCTTTCTTT.

The chain is built from TRBV15 and TRBJ1-4; D ambiguous. V lost 1 base and J lost 8, with 11 bases in between. The CDR3 loop spans 14 amino acids. Germline CDR1 reads LNHNV; CDR2 reads YYDKDF (reference sequence). CDR3 in DNA: TGTGCCACCAGCAGAGGAGCGGGAGGCGAAAAACTGTTTTTT. Encoded protein: CATSRGAGGEKLFF.

The sample holds one count of this clone. The V and J genes are TRBV13 and TRBJ1-6, with 12 nucleotides matching TRBD1. Germline assignment: CDR1 PRHDT and CDR2 FYEKMQ (reference sequence). Unmatched junction bases numbered 4, after V lost 3 bases and J lost 10 bases. CDR3 length: 15 residues. Here the CDR3 reads CASSLGQGARSPLHF. The CDR3 DNA follows: TGTGCCAGCAGCTTGGGACAGGGGGCGAGGTCACCCCTCCACTTT.

V usage is TRBV7-6 and J usage is TRBJ2-7, with a weak D call TRBD1 (6 bases). The CDR3 loop spans 13 amino acids. The germline V and J ends were trimmed by 1 base and 5 bases, with 9 bases remaining between them. Germline values: CDR1 SGHVS, CDR2 FNYEAQ. CDR3 protein: CASSLVGADEQYF. CDR3 coding DNA: TGTGCCAGCAGCTTAGTGGGGGCCGACGAGCAGTACTTC.

This chain joins TRBV4-2 and TRBJ2-1, with D possibly matching TRBD1 (6 bases). Trimming left V 2 bases short and J 0 bases short, with 14 bases between. CDR1 and CDR2 (germline): LGHNA, YNFKEQ. The CDR3 length is 17 residues. The CDR3 sequence: CASSQNPQGSSYNEQFF. CDR3 nucleotide sequence: TGTGCCAGCAGCCAAAACCCCCAGGGGAGCTCCTACAATGAGCAGTTCTTC.

The chain joins TRBV4-1 to TRBJ2-7; D is possibly TRBD1 (6 bases). The CDR3 is 13 residues long. Looked up from germline, CDR1 is MGHRA and CDR2 is YSYEKL. V lost 4 bases and J lost 3, with 10 bases in between. The CDR3 region is CASSPGENYEQYF. The CDR3 nucleotides read TGCGCCAGCAGCCCAGGGGAAAACTACGAGCAGTACTTC.

This clone was detected only once. The V and J genes are TRBV19 and TRBJ2-7; D is unresolved. The CDR3 is 15 amino acids. V lost 3 bases and J lost 1, with 13 bases in between. Germline V gene sequence: CDR1 LNHDA, CDR2 SQIVND (reference sequence). This chain's CDR3 is CASSIGGQGSYEQYF. CDR3 coding DNA: TGTGCCAGTAGTATCGGCGGCCAAGGGTCCTACGAGCAGTACTTC.

The V gene is TRBV5-6, the J gene TRBJ2-7; 7 nucleotides agree with TRBD1. The CDR3 has 14 amino acids. Germline loops: CDR1 SGHDT, CDR2 YYEEEE. V trimming: 4 bases; J trimming: 1 base; junction bases outside the gene matches: 5. DNA for the CDR3: TGTGCCAGCAGCCCCGGGACAGAGTCCTACGAGCAGTACTTC. This translates into CASSPGTESYEQYF.